This entry lists 30 T cell receptor beta chains sequenced from one sample in a study of identical twins (TCRdb year 2016). Library preparation used 5' RACE. The sequencer was an Illumina HiSeq 2000. The raw public reads went through TCRdb reprocessing: fastp at Q25, MiXCR clone calling, in-frame beta chains kept. A single entry per CDR3 protein holds the most common genes and DNA from its merged rows. Here the sample has around 250,000 distinct CDR3 sequences; roughly 7% occur a single time. The ten largest clonotypes hold roughly 3.9% of the sample. These data are also associated with another study on yellow fever vaccine responses in identical twins.

The source material was memory (CD45RO+) T cells sorted from blood. The meaning of the sample's cell subset or site label: CD45RO+ enriched T cells. These receptors were taken from a woman between 18 and 29 years old in good health.

This clonotype was observed at least ten times. The V call is TRBV7-3, the J call TRBJ2-1; 10 bases are shared with TRBD2. This CDR3 comprises 16 residues. Germline V gene lookup returns CDR1 SGHTA and CDR2 FQGTGA. After removal of 1 base from V and 8 bases from J, the junction contained 8 bases not matched to a gene. The CDR3 is CASSLSPSGSIHEQFF. CDR3 nucleotide sequence: TGTGCCAGCAGCTTAAGCCCTAGCGGGAGTATCCATGAGCAGTTCTTC.

This clonotype was counted many times. The genes are TRBV11-2 and TRBJ2-3; D is uncertain. Germline CDR1 is SGHAT and CDR2 is FQNNGV. Trimming left V 4 bases short and J 7 bases short, with 15 bases between. The CDR3 runs 14 residues. The CDR3 nucleotides read TGTGCCAGCAGCTCGCTACTCCTGGTCCATACGCAGTATTTT. Translation: CASSSLLLVHTQYF.

The rearrangement uses TRBV27 and TRBJ1-4, with 7 bases fitting TRBD1. CDR3 length: 15 residues. V gave up 0 bases and J gave up 7 bases; unmatched junction bases: 5. Germline V gene sequence: CDR1 MNHEY, CDR2 SMNVEV (reference sequence). CDR3 DNA: TGTGCCAGCAGTTTATCGGCAGGGGGAGGTGAAAAACTGTTTTTT. Protein sequence: CASSLSAGGGEKLFF.

V usage is TRBV6-1 and J usage is TRBJ2-5; D is possibly TRBD1 or TRBD2 (5 bases each). The germline V gene encodes CDR1 MNHNS and CDR2 SASEGT. CDR3 length: 17 residues. Deletions cut 2 bases from V and 5 bases from J, with 21 bases between. Here the CDR3 DNA reads TGTGCCAGCAGTGAATCCCAATTCTCCTCGGGGCAGGAGACCCAGTACTTC. Amino acid sequence: CASSESQFSSGQETQYF.

In its sample, this clonotype was seen a few times. The chain recombines TRBV3-1 with TRBJ2-5, with 7 nucleotides matching TRBD2. V lost 4 bases, J lost 1 base, and 6 bases stayed unmatched. CDR3 length: 15 amino acids. CDR1 and CDR2 (germline): LGHDT, YNNKEL (reference sequence). CDR3 region: CASSPIWTSQETQYF. The CDR3 DNA follows: TGTGCCAGCAGCCCCATTTGGACTAGCCAAGAGACCCAGTACTTC.

This clonotype was picked up a small number of times. The chain couples TRBV6-5 to TRBJ2-1, with TRBD2 identical over 10 bases. Per the germline V gene, CDR1 is MNHEY and CDR2 is SVGAGI. This CDR3 region has 15 residues. V shed 4 bases and J 9 bases; nucleotides not matched to a gene: 9. CDR3 residues: CASSSAPSGSVEQFF. The CDR3 DNA reads TGTGCCAGCAGTTCCGCGCCTAGCGGGAGCGTTGAGCAGTTCTTC.

This clonotype was detected a few times. The CDR3 spells CASSDVGGPDTGELFF. In nucleotides, the CDR3 is TGTGCCAGCAGCGACGTAGGGGGGCCCGACACCGGGGAGCTGTTTTTT. V gene TRBV14 combines with J gene TRBJ2-2, with D perhaps TRBD1 or TRBD2 (6 bases each). The germline V gene encodes CDR1 SGHDN and CDR2 FVKESK. CDR3 length: 16 amino acids. V was cut by 5 bases and J by 3 bases, with 16 bases left in between.

This clonotype was picked up a small number of times. This sequence joins TRBV12-3 or TRBV12-4 and TRBJ2-1; D is uncertain. V lost 8 bases to trimming and J lost 6 bases, with 2 bases between them. The length of the CDR3 is 9 residues. The CDR3 DNA sequence: TGTGCCAGCCCCAATGAGCAGTTCTTC. As protein: CASPNEQFF.

This chain links TRBV4-1 with TRBJ2-1, with TRBD2 matching over 10 bases. The CDR3 extends over 16 amino acids. V dropped 3 bases and J dropped 5; count of bases not matched to a gene: 7. Germline V gives CDR1 MGHRA, CDR2 YSYEKL. CDR3 bases: TGCGCCAGCAGCCAGAGGACTAGCGGAACTAACAATGAGCAGTTCTTC. Translated: CASSQRTSGTNNEQFF.

This clonotype has only a few counts. The genes are TRBV20-1 and TRBJ1-3, with a weak D call TRBD1 (5 bases). Trimming stripped 3 bases from V and 0 bases from J, with 6 bases between. Germline V gene lookup returns CDR1 DFQATT and CDR2 SNEGSKA (reference sequence). This CDR3 region has 13 residues. CDR3 nucleotide sequence: TGCAGTGCTAGGGACATCTCTGGAAACACCATATATTTT. Encoded protein: CSARDISGNTIYF.

This clonotype was seen at least ten times. This chain joins TRBV12-3 or TRBV12-4 and TRBJ1-2; 7 nucleotides agree with TRBD1. Unmatched junction bases numbered 9, after V lost 3 bases and J lost 8 bases. This CDR3 spans 14 amino acids. This CDR3 is CASSLAQGSKGYTF. DNA of the CDR3: TGTGCCAGCAGTTTGGCACAGGGGTCGAAAGGCTACACCTTC.

This clonotype was found a few times. DNA for the CDR3: TGTGCCAGCAGTTACTCGGCAGGGAGCAAGCCGTACGTC. This translates into CASSYSAGSKPYV. The rearrangement uses TRBV6-2 or TRBV6-3 and TRBJ2-7; D is perhaps TRBD1 or TRBD2 (5 bases each). The CDR3 consists of 13 residues. Deletions cut 0 bases from V and 12 bases from J, with 15 bases between. The germline CDR1 and CDR2 sequences are MNHEY and SVGEGT.

This chain joins TRBV29-1 and TRBJ2-7; the D is unclear. CDR1 is SQVTM and CDR2 is ANQGSEA in the germline V gene. This CDR3 has 14 residues. Trimming cost V 1 base and J 4 bases, with 14 bases left between them. CDR3 nucleotide sequence: TGCAGCGTTGAAGTTGCCGGGTTCCGGTACGAGCAGTACTTC. It yields the protein CSVEVAGFRYEQYF.

There are many counts of this clonotype. The chain recombines TRBV20-1 with TRBJ2-2, with TRBD2 matching 12 bases. From germline, CDR1 is DFQATT and CDR2 SNEGSKA (reference sequence). The CDR3 is made up of 15 amino acids. V lost 5 bases, J lost 1 base, and 2 bases stayed unmatched. CDR3 amino acids: CSARTSGMNTGELFF. In DNA, the CDR3 is TGCAGTGCTCGGACTAGCGGGATGAACACCGGGGAGCTGTTTTTT.

This clonotype has only a few counts. The J gene is TRBJ2-3, the V gene TRBV5-1; D not resolved. Germline CDR1 SGHRS, CDR2 YFSETQ. Trimming removed 6 bases from V and 5 bases from J, with 16 bases in between. CDR3 length: 14 amino acids. CDR3 DNA sequence: TGCGCCAGCAAGGCCATACCGGGTGGAGATACGCAGTATTTT. Amino acid sequence: CASKAIPGGDTQYF.

The table lists this clonotype with many counts. The chain uses TRBV3-1 and TRBJ1-1; D not certain. Trimming pared 4 bases from V and 1 base from J, leaving 7 bases between. The CDR3 is 13 amino acids. CDR1 LGHDT and CDR2 YNNKEL come from the germline V gene (reference sequence). As DNA, the CDR3 is TGTGCCAGCAGCCGGACGGAGAACACTGAAGCTTTCTTT. Translated: CASSRTENTEAFF.

The CDR3 nucleotides read TGCGCCAGCAGCTTGGATGGGGATAATTCACCCCTCCACTTT. This encodes CASSLDGDNSPLHF. The chain joins TRBV5-1 to TRBJ1-6; D gene uncertain. This CDR3 is built from 14 residues. Trimming left V 0 bases short and J 5 bases short, with 6 bases between. CDR1 is SGHRS, CDR2 YFSETQ, per germline. The full variable domain, rest sourced from reference TRBV5-1 and TRBJ1-6, is KAGVTQTPRYLIKTRGQQVTLSCSPISGHRSVSWYQQTPGQGLQFLFEYFSETQRNKGNFPGRFSGRQFSNSRSEMNVSTLELGDSALYLCASSLDGDNSPLHFGNGTRLTVT.

Ten or more counts support this clonotype. This CDR3 reads CASSLLVSEETQYF. CDR3 bases: TGTGCCAGCAGTTTACTGGTATCGGAGGAGACCCAGTACTTC. J is TRBJ2-5 and V is TRBV28; D is ambiguous. CDR3 length equals 14 residues. The V gene's germline CDR1 is MDHEN and CDR2 SYDVKM. V lost 2 bases and J 5 bases, leaving 12 bases between the germline ends.

This clonotype was picked up many times. The genes are TRBV20-1 and TRBJ2-2; D not certain. V lost 3 bases and J lost 6, with 11 bases in between. The V gene's germline CDR1 is DFQATT and CDR2 SNEGSKA (reference sequence). The CDR3 length is 13 residues. The CDR3 protein is CSASIGEAGELFF. CDR3 in DNA: TGCAGTGCTAGTATAGGAGAGGCCGGGGAGCTGTTTTTT.

This clonotype appeared a few times. The CDR3 spells CASSYLTGLTNEKLFF. CDR3 nucleotide sequence: TGTGCCAGCAGCTACCTAACAGGGCTAACTAATGAAAAACTGTTTTTT. The genes are TRBV7-2 and TRBJ1-4; tentatively, D is TRBD1 (6 bases). The V gene lost 4 bases and the J gene lost 1 base, with 13 bases spanning the gap. The CDR3 is 16 amino acids. Germline assignment: CDR1 SGHTA and CDR2 FQGNSA.

This clonotype was seen ten or more times. The gene calls are TRBV7-9 and TRBJ2-7; D may be TRBD1 (5 bases). Germline assignment: CDR1 SEHNR and CDR2 FQNEAQ (reference sequence). Trimming removed 1 base at V and 6 bases at J, with 16 bases between. This CDR3 has 15 residues. In nucleotides, the CDR3 is TGTGCCAGCAGCTTAGTTCTGGGCAGGGTAACCGAGCAGTACGTC. As protein: CASSLVLGRVTEQYV.

This clonotype was detected ten times or more. The chain recombines TRBV7-8 with TRBJ2-5, with TRBD2 matching over 14 bases. The CDR3 spans 16 residues. Germline assignment: CDR1 SGHVS and CDR2 FQNEAQ. The V gene end was trimmed by 5 bases and the J gene end by 3 bases; junction bases not matched to a gene: 5. In DNA, the CDR3 is TGTGCCAGCAGCCCTCGGACTAGCGGGGGGAAAGAGACCCAGTACTTC. Translating it yields CASSPRTSGGKETQYF.

In this sample, this clonotype turned up a few times. The chain combines TRBV5-1 with TRBJ2-2; D call uncertain. Germline assignment: CDR1 SGHRS and CDR2 YFSETQ. The ends were cut back, 0 bases at V and 2 bases at J, with 8 bases in the middle. The CDR3 contains 15 residues. The CDR3 region has the DNA TGCGCCAGCAGCTTGGGGTCTTTCAACACCGGGGAGCTGTTTTTT. Translated, it gives CASSLGSFNTGELFF.

There are a few counts of this clonotype. This chain uses TRBV4-1 with TRBJ2-1; a possible D gene is TRBD1 (6 bases). Germline V lookup: CDR1 MGHRA, CDR2 YSYEKL. This CDR3 comprises 15 residues. With 1 base removed from V and 10 bases from J, the gap between germline ends came to 17 bases. CDR3 in DNA: TGCGCCAGCAGCCAAGGGATCTTGGGGGCTAGGGAGCAGTTCTTC. The encoded protein is CASSQGILGAREQFF.

The V gene is TRBV19, the J gene TRBJ2-5; D unclear. The CDR3 loop spans 14 amino acids. Germline CDR1 and CDR2: LNHDA and SQIVND (reference sequence). The V end lost 3 bases, the J end lost 2 bases, and 10 bases lay between the germline ends. CDR3 residues: CASSIPLLQETQYF. CDR3 DNA sequence: TGTGCCAGTAGTATCCCCCTCCTGCAAGAGACCCAGTACTTC.

The rearrangement uses TRBV3-1 and TRBJ2-3; TRBD2 is a possible D gene (5 bases). CDR3 length: 15 residues. CDR1 is LGHDT, CDR2 YNNKEL, per germline (reference sequence). V shed 1 base and J shed 0 bases, with 8 bases lying between them. The CDR3 region has the DNA TGTGCCAGCAGCCAAGTAGCGACTAGCACAGATACGCAGTATTTT. This sequence encodes CASSQVATSTDTQYF.

This clonotype was picked up a small number of times. The rearrangement joins TRBV18 to TRBJ2-3; D gene uncertain. The CDR3 is 13 residues long. Between the trimmed V and J ends, which lost 3 bases and 0 bases, there was a span of 4 bases. CDR1 is KGHSH, CDR2 LQKENI, per germline. In DNA, the CDR3 is TGTGCCAGCTCACCGCTTAGCACAGATACGCAGTATTTT. Its translation: CASSPLSTDTQYF.

This clonotype was detected a few times. The chain combines TRBV12-3 or TRBV12-4 with TRBJ2-1; 7 bases align to TRBD2. V dropped 3 bases and J dropped 2; count of bases not matched to a gene: 7. The CDR3 runs 16 residues. The DNA for the CDR3 is TGTGCCAGCAGTTTTCGGAGGGACTACCCCTACAATGAGCAGTTCTTC. This encodes CASSFRRDYPYNEQFF.

This clonotype was seen at least ten times. The chain couples TRBV15 to TRBJ2-1; 7 bases line up with TRBD1. The CDR3 length is 14 residues. After removal of 5 bases from V and 4 bases from J, the junction contained 5 bases not matched to a gene. Germline CDR1 is LNHNV and CDR2 is YYDKDF (reference sequence). The CDR3 nucleotides read TGTGCCACCAGCTCCGGGACAGTTTACAATGAGCAGTTCTTC. It codes for CATSSGTVYNEQFF.

Ten or more counts support this clonotype. The chain recombines TRBV4-1 with TRBJ2-5, with D uncertain. Trimming pared 3 bases from V and 2 bases from J, leaving 10 bases between. CDR3 length: 14 amino acids. The germline CDR1 and CDR2 sequences are MGHRA and YSYEKL. The CDR3 sequence is CASSHHGRQETQYF. The CDR3 DNA reads TGCGCCAGCAGCCACCACGGAAGACAAGAGACCCAGTACTTC.